The T cell receptor beta chain under discussion was sequenced for a study of blood T cell repertoires in COVID-19. The overall study: Acute-phase and convalescent COVID-19 samples originated in the United States, Italy and Spain. T cells, B-cell-depleted T cells, or PBMCs supplied cDNA or gDNA.

With 4 bases clipped from V and 5 bases from J, the junction kept 2 bases outside the gene matches. The CDR3 is 13 residues long. The germline CDR1 and CDR2 sequences are LGHDT and YNNKEL (reference sequence). Original handling: The authors estimated nucleated cell counts from reference gene primer amplification. Sequenced by immunoSEQ multiplex PCR; TCRdb stores in-frame clones only, minus some. The V and J calls and clone size come from that table; D and trimming were worked out from the DNA. The data hold about 150,000 clones, with approximately 89% observed a single time. This clonotype was obtained from a human donor in a cohort sampled during active COVID-19. The sequenced sample was peripheral blood. The chain has TRBV3-1 (or the pseudogene TRBV3-2) and TRBJ1-2; 9 positions match TRBD1. CDR3 sequence reads: CASSRDRAYGYTF. CDR3 DNA sequence: TGTGCCAGCAGCCGGGACAGGGCATATGGCTACACCTTC.